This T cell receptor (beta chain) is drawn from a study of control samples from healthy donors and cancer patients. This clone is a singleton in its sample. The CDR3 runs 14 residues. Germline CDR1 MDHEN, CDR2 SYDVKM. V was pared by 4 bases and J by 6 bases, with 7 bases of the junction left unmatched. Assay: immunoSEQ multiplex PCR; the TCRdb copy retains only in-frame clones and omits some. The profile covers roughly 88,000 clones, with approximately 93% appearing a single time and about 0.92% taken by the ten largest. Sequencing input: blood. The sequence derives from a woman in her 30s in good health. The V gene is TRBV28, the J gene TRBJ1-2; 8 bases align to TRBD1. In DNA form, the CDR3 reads TGTGCCAGCAGTTATACAGGGGGGGTTGATGGCTACACCTTC. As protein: CASSYTGGVDGYTF.